These 20 T cell receptor beta chains came from one sample sequenced in a study of blood T cell repertoires in COVID-19 (dated by TCRdb to between 2020 and 2021). Receptor libraries were prepared by the immunoSEQ multiplex PCR assay. The table was pulled from immuneACCESS by TCRdb, which kept in-frame rearrangements only. Such tables lose some clones; where checked, under half of the loss comes from unresolved V genes, and the rest has no known cause. This sample has 250,000 to 300,000 clones in its table, and about four fifths of those were observed once. The leading ten clones occupy roughly 4.7% of the sample. What was sequenced was PBMCs or T cells enriched from blood (not recorded which). The receptors shown here come from a man aged 35 to 55 who had been exposed to COVID-19.

The gene calls are TRBV9 and TRBJ1-2; maybe TRBD1 (5 bases). Germline CDR1 and CDR2: SGDLS and YYNGEE. Trimming pared 0 bases from V and 8 bases from J, leaving 11 bases between. The CDR3 extends over 13 amino acids. CDR3 in DNA: TGTGCCAGCAGCGTAGATTTCAGGGTCGGCTACACCTTC. Its protein product is CASSVDFRVGYTF. Supplemented by reference TRBV9 and TRBJ1-2, the full variable domain reads DSGVTQTPKHLITATGQRVTLRCSPRSGDLSVYWYQQSLDQGLQFLIQYYNGEERAKGNILERFSAQQFPDLHSELNLSSLELGDSALYFCASSVDFRVGYTFGSGTRLTVV.

The chain joins TRBV5-6 to TRBJ1-2; no clear D. This CDR3 comprises 11 residues. Germline CDR1 SGHDT, CDR2 YYEEEE. Trimming removed 4 bases from V and 6 bases from J, with 7 bases in between. The CDR3 nucleotides are TGTGCCAGCAGCCCCGGGGATGGCTACACCTTC. This sequence encodes CASSPGDGYTF.

The rearrangement links TRBV21-1 to TRBJ2-3; the D call TRBD2 from the table was never checked on the DNA. TRBV21-1 is designated a pseudogene. The CDR3 spans 14 residues. The CDR3 region is CARTAEEGTDTQYF. In DNA form, the CDR3 reads TGTGCCAGGACTGCAGAGGAGGGCACAGATACGCAGTATTTT.

The rearrangement joins TRBV2 to TRBJ2-7; D gene ambiguous. The CDR3 is made up of 12 amino acids. The V end lost 6 bases, the J end lost 3 bases, and 9 bases lay between the germline ends. The germline CDR1 and CDR2 sequences are SNHLY and FYNNEI. CDR3 in DNA: TGTGCCAGCAGAGATAACAACTACGAGCAGTACTTC. This gives the protein CASRDNNYEQYF.

J is TRBJ2-6 and V is TRBV10-3; 7 bases align to TRBD1. Germline V CDR1 and CDR2: ENHRY, SYGVKD. V dropped 4 bases and J dropped 4; count of bases not matched to a gene: 1. The CDR3 has 14 amino acids. The CDR3 loop reads CAISAGGGANVLTF. CDR3 nucleotide sequence: TGTGCCATCAGTGCAGGGGGAGGGGCCAACGTCCTGACTTTC.

V gene TRBV11-1 combines with J gene TRBJ2-1; D unclear. V was clipped by 4 bases and J by 8 bases, with 21 bases between them. CDR3 length: 16 amino acids. CDR1 is SGHAT and CDR2 is FQDESV in the germline V gene (reference sequence). CDR3 amino acids: CASSSASGSSFDEQFF. DNA for the CDR3: TGTGCCAGCAGCTCAGCCTCCGGGTCCTCCTTCGATGAGCAGTTCTTC. Full variable domain (outside the CDR3, taken from reference TRBV11-1 and TRBJ2-1): EAEVAQSPRYKITEKSQAVAFWCDPISGHATLYWYRQILGQGPELLVQFQDESVVDDSQLPKDRFSAERLKGVDSTLKIQPAELGDSAMYLCASSSASGSSFDEQFFGPGTRLTVL.

The chain links TRBV27 to TRBJ1-1; D may be TRBD1 (6 bases). The CDR3 spans 17 residues. V lost 3 bases, J lost 0 bases, and 17 bases lay in between. Per the germline V gene, CDR1 is MNHEY and CDR2 is SMNVEV (reference sequence). CDR3 DNA: TGTGCCAGCAGTTTTATGGACAGCCTTGGGGTGAACACTGAAGCTTTCTTT. Amino acids: CASSFMDSLGVNTEAFF.

The rearrangement uses TRBV6-4 and TRBJ1-1; TRBD1 is a possible D gene (5 bases). The CDR3 is made up of 17 amino acids. CDR1 MRHNA and CDR2 SNTAGT come from the germline V gene. The germline V and J ends were trimmed by 0 bases and 0 bases, with 14 bases remaining between them. The CDR3 loop reads CASSDSWGRPMNTEAFF. CDR3 coding DNA: TGTGCCAGCAGTGACTCGTGGGGCAGACCCATGAACACTGAAGCTTTCTTT.

The CDR3 reads CASSLGLRSDTDTQYF. In DNA, the CDR3 is TGTGCCAGCAGCTTAGGCTTGAGGTCTGACACAGATACGCAGTATTTT. V is TRBV11-2 and J is TRBJ2-3; D not resolved. V was clipped by 1 base and J by 2 bases, with 13 bases between them. Germline V CDR1 and CDR2: SGHAT, FQNNGV. The CDR3 spans 16 residues.

This clone was counted once. This sequence joins TRBV29-1 and TRBJ1-4; no firm D call. The germline V gene encodes CDR1 SQVTM and CDR2 ANQGSEA. Trimming left V 2 bases short and J 7 bases short, with 20 bases between. The CDR3 is made up of 16 amino acids. DNA of the CDR3: TGCAGCGTTGAATACCTGGTCTTGGGAGACACTGAAAAACTGTTTTTT. This translates into CSVEYLVLGDTEKLFF.

This chain links TRBV25-1 with TRBJ2-1; the D is unclear. The CDR3 extends over 12 amino acids. V shed 3 bases and J shed 3 bases, with 3 bases lying between them. Per the germline V gene, CDR1 is MGHDK and CDR2 is SYGVNS. This chain's CDR3 is CASSDGYNEQFF. In nucleotides, the CDR3 is TGTGCCAGCAGTGACGGCTACAATGAGCAGTTCTTC.

The chain has TRBV10-1 and TRBJ2-1; 13 bases fit TRBD2. The CDR3 sequence is 15 residues long. Per the germline V gene, CDR1 is WNHNN and CDR2 is SYGVQD (reference sequence). V trimming: 2 bases; J trimming: 8 bases; junction bases outside the gene matches: 3. CDR3 DNA sequence: TGCGCCAGCAGTGAGGGACTAGCGGGGGCAGATGAGCAGTTCTTC. It codes for CASSEGLAGADEQFF.

The gene calls are TRBV7-6 and TRBJ1-4; 7 bases line up with TRBD1. V was pared by 1 base and J by 7 bases, with 3 bases of the junction left unmatched. This CDR3 has 14 amino acids. Germline V gene data show CDR1 as SGHVS and CDR2 as FNYEAQ. In nucleotides, the CDR3 is TGTGCCAGCAGCTTAGGCCAGGGGGGTGAAAAACTGTTTTTT. Protein: CASSLGQGGEKLFF.

This clone was counted between two and nine times. The rearrangement joins TRBV28 to TRBJ1-6, with 7 nucleotides matching TRBD1. The CDR3 is 15 amino acids. The germline CDR1 and CDR2 sequences are MDHEN and SYDVKM. Unmatched junction bases numbered 10, after V lost 3 bases and J lost 11 bases. The CDR3 protein is CASSFNFFQGAPLHF. The CDR3 DNA reads as TGTGCCAGCAGTTTCAACTTTTTTCAGGGGGCACCCCTCCACTTT.

This clone was seen just once. The genes are TRBV30 and TRBJ2-6, with 7 nucleotides matching TRBD1. The CDR3 loop spans 14 amino acids. Per the germline V gene, CDR1 is GTSNPN and CDR2 is SVGIG (reference sequence). V trimming: 4 bases; J trimming: 0 bases; junction bases outside the gene matches: 0. CDR3 loop: CAWTGGSGANVLTF. The CDR3 nucleotides are TGTGCCTGGACAGGGGGCTCTGGGGCCAACGTCCTGACTTTC.

In this sample, this clone turned up a few times. The chain combines TRBV28 with TRBJ1-1, with D uncertain. This CDR3 has 11 residues. Per the germline V gene, CDR1 is MDHEN and CDR2 is SYDVKM. The germline V and J ends were trimmed by 7 bases and 3 bases, with 6 bases remaining between them. The CDR3 is CASISDTEAFF. CDR3 in DNA: TGTGCCAGCATCTCGGACACTGAAGCTTTCTTT.

This sequence joins TRBV9 and TRBJ2-6; D remains ambiguous. Germline CDR1 and CDR2: SGDLS and YYNGEE. There are 15 residues in the CDR3. Trimming stripped 0 bases from V and 0 bases from J, with 4 bases between. CDR3 protein: CASSVVDSGANVLTF. The CDR3 DNA reads as TGTGCCAGCAGCGTAGTAGACTCTGGGGCCAACGTCCTGACTTTC.

This clone appeared a single time. The rearrangement uses TRBV6-5 and TRBJ1-4; unclear D gene. This CDR3 contains 14 residues. Trimming stripped 6 bases from V and 0 bases from J, with 8 bases between. Germline loops: CDR1 MNHEY, CDR2 SVGAGI. The CDR3 nucleotides are TGTGCCAGCAGGGAGCTTGCAACTAATGAAAAACTGTTTTTT. Protein product: CASRELATNEKLFF.

As to this clone: This likely came from a read error, as a far larger clone is one base away. CDR3 coding DNA: TGTGCCAGCAGCCCCGGGACTAGCGGCTACGAGCAGTACTTC. This gives the protein CASSPGTSGYEQYF. The J gene is TRBJ2-7, the V gene TRBV27; 11 bases agree with TRBD2. Germline V gene lookup returns CDR1 MNHEY and CDR2 SMNVEV (reference sequence). The CDR3 consists of 14 residues. V trimming: 6 bases; J trimming: 3 bases; junction bases outside the gene matches: 4.

V is TRBV24-1 and J is TRBJ2-7; 7 nucleotides line up with TRBD2. The CDR3 consists of 13 residues. V shed 9 bases, J shed 5 bases, and the junction held 9 bases outside the gene matches. CDR1 and CDR2 (germline): KGHDR, SFDVKD. CDR3 bases: TGTGCCACCGGGGGGGAAGGGATCCACGAGCAGTACTTC. Translated: CATGGEGIHEQYF.